This T cell receptor (beta chain) comes out of a study of spatial heterogeneity in lung cancer. Study background: Detection of beta-chain sequences consistently exceeded that of alpha-chain sequences.

The ends lost 5 bases at V and 0 bases at J; junction bases unmatched: 8. Per germline, CDR1 MNHEY and CDR2 SVGEGT. This CDR3 contains 16 residues. This clonotype was seen only a few times. Described time point: sample taken at primary tumor resection. Unsorted whole RNA from tumor, nontumor lung or frozen PBMC underwent sequencing. The roughly 66 donors had untreated early-stage non-small cell lung cancer. All TCR cDNA molecules were individually tagged with a unique molecular identifier. MiXCR, applied by TCRdb to the 5' RACE reads, yields one record per CDR3 protein. Among 39,000 or so distinct CDR3 sequences, 6.5% to 9.5% were seen once, and the ten largest hold 28%.

This chain links TRBV6-2 or TRBV6-3 with TRBJ2-5; 8 bases are shared with TRBD2. The material was PBMCs, obtained at surgery. This sequence originates from a male donor with early-stage non-small cell lung cancer. Here the CDR3 DNA reads TGTGCCAGCAGTCGCGGACTAGCCGGGTACCAAGAGACCCAGTACTTC. Translation: CASSRGLAGYQETQYF.